These 23 T cell receptor beta chains were sequenced from one sample in a study of blood T cell repertoires in COVID-19. The data were produced by immunoSEQ multiplex PCR, yet TCRdb's version contains in-frame clones alone and is incomplete. The sample records approximately 350,000 clones, more than 70% being singletons. Sample: peripheral blood. Receptor source: a woman aged 25-40 years with COVID-19, enrolled during active disease.

The chain employs TRBV6-5 and TRBJ2-1; a possible D gene is TRBD1 (6 bases). V was shortened by 6 bases and J by 2 bases, with 14 bases between the two germline ends. From germline, CDR1 is MNHEY and CDR2 SVGAGI. This CDR3 contains 15 residues. CDR3 coding DNA: TGTGCCAGCAGAAGATACAGGGTAACCTACAATGAGCAGTTCTTC. Protein sequence: CASRRYRVTYNEQFF.

The chain couples TRBV2 to TRBJ1-1; 7 bases map to TRBD1. CDR1 is SNHLY and CDR2 is FYNNEI in the germline V gene. This CDR3 comprises 16 residues. The V and J ends lost 3 bases and 2 bases, in that order; junction bases with no gene match: 9. The CDR3: CASSDIGTEINTEAFF. The DNA for the CDR3 is TGTGCCAGCAGTGACATCGGGACAGAGATAAACACTGAAGCTTTCTTT.

The CDR3 here is CASSLLAGVANEQFF. In DNA, the CDR3 is TGTGCCAGCAGTCTACTAGCGGGTGTGGCCAATGAGCAGTTCTTC. This rearrangement joins TRBV27 to TRBJ2-1; 9 bases agree with TRBD2. The V segment lost 5 bases and the J segment 6 bases; nucleotides outside the gene matches: 8. Per the germline V gene, CDR1 is MNHEY and CDR2 is SMNVEV (reference sequence). The CDR3 sequence is 15 residues long.

This clone appeared a single time. The rearrangement links TRBV3-1 (or the pseudogene TRBV3-2) to TRBJ2-2, with 14 bases aligning to TRBD2. The CDR3 is made up of 20 amino acids. Germline CDR1 reads LGHDT; CDR2 reads YNNKEL (reference sequence). After removal of 1 base from V and 6 bases from J, the junction contained 13 bases not matched to a gene. CDR3 bases: TGTGCCAGCAGCCAAGGTTCCGGGACTAGCGGGAGAGGTCCGGCCGGGGAGCTGTTTTTT. Protein sequence: CASSQGSGTSGRGPAGELFF.

The CDR3 loop reads CSVGQRSKLFF. In nucleotides, the CDR3 is TGCAGCGTTGGACAGCGTAGTAAACTGTTTTTT. V gene TRBV29-1 combines with J gene TRBJ1-4, with D possibly matching TRBD1 (5 bases). The CDR3 runs to 11 residues. Germline V gives CDR1 SQVTM, CDR2 ANQGSEA. V shed 4 bases and J shed 11 bases, with 11 bases lying between them. Full variable domain (missing parts from reference TRBV29-1 and TRBJ1-4): SAVISQKPSRDICQRGTSLTIQCQVDSQVTMMFWYRQQPGQSLTLIATANQGSEATYESGFVIDKFPISRPNLTFSTLTVSNMSPEDSSIYLCSVGQRSKLFFGSGTQLSVL.

The V call is TRBV9, the J call TRBJ2-1; possible D gene TRBD2, 7 bases. V lost 0 bases, J lost 7 bases, and 14 bases lay in between. The germline V gene has CDR1 SGDLS and CDR2 YYNGEE. This CDR3 spans 15 amino acids. The CDR3 protein is CASSVGGGSRNEQFF. The DNA for the CDR3 is TGTGCCAGCAGCGTAGGCGGGGGCTCGAGGAATGAGCAGTTCTTC.

The V and J genes are TRBV6-2 or TRBV6-3 and TRBJ1-5; D gene ambiguous. Trimming removed 3 bases at V and 0 bases at J, with 12 bases between. This CDR3 contains 16 residues. Germline V CDR1 and CDR2: MNHEY, SVGEGT. This chain's CDR3 is CASSYATPDSNQPQHF. Written as DNA, the CDR3 is TGTGCCAGCAGTTATGCGACACCCGATAGCAATCAGCCCCAGCATTTT.

This clone was seen a single time. CDR3 DNA sequence: TGTGCCACCAGTGACGTCCGACAGGATGGTGAAGCTTTCTTT. Residues: CATSDVRQDGEAFF. The chain has TRBV24-1 and TRBJ1-1; maybe TRBD1 (6 bases). Trimming removed 4 bases from V and 7 bases from J, with 15 bases in between. The CDR3 totals 14 residues. The V gene's germline CDR1 is KGHDR and CDR2 SFDVKD.

The V call is TRBV12-3 or TRBV12-4, the J call TRBJ2-7; TRBD1 agrees at 7 bases. V gave up 5 bases and J gave up 4 bases; unmatched junction bases: 5. The CDR3 consists of 13 residues. CDR3: CASSLQGSYEQYF. CDR3 nucleotides: TGTGCCAGCAGTCTACAGGGGTCTTACGAGCAGTACTTC.

Worth noting for this clone: A junction boundary mismatches the germline segment, possibly from a read error. The gene calls are TRBV7-2 and TRBJ1-4; 9 positions match TRBD1. In germline, CDR1 is SGHTA, CDR2 FQGNSA. The CDR3 runs to 13 residues. The CDR3: CASSGQGNEELFF. The CDR3 bases are TGTGCCAGCAGTGGACAGGGGAATGAAGAACTGTTTTTT.

V gene TRBV21-1 combines with J gene TRBJ2-1; TRBD1, the D gene given by the table, was not confirmed from the DNA. TRBV21-1 is a documented pseudogene. CDR3 size: 19 residues. The CDR3 here is CASSLPRDRGRRGDNEQFF. Written as DNA, the CDR3 is TGTGCCAGCAGCCTACCCCGGGACAGGGGGCGCCGGGGGGACAATGAGCAGTTCTTC.

The chain recombines TRBV2 with TRBJ2-1; perhaps TRBD2 as D (6 bases). This CDR3 contains 16 residues. Deletions cut 10 bases from V and 0 bases from J, with 19 bases between. CDR1 and CDR2 (germline): SNHLY, FYNNEI. The CDR3, as DNA: TGTGCCACCCCAGGTGAACTAGCCAGCTCCTACAATGAGCAGTTCTTC. This sequence encodes CATPGELASSYNEQFF.

This clone was seen once. The CDR3 DNA follows: TGCAGCGTAGACAGGGAGAACACCGGGGAGCTGTTTTTT. This encodes CSVDRENTGELFF. The V call is TRBV29-1, the J call TRBJ2-2; TRBD1 aligns across 7 bases. The V segment lost 6 bases and the J segment 1 base; nucleotides outside the gene matches: 2. The CDR3 loop spans 13 amino acids. Germline V CDR1 and CDR2: SQVTM, ANQGSEA.

The chain combines TRBV5-1 with TRBJ2-1; 13 nucleotides agree with TRBD2. This CDR3 region has 19 residues. Germline-derived CDR1 and CDR2 are SGHRS and YFSETQ. Germline trimming cut 0 bases from V and 0 bases from J; bases unmatched to any gene: 6. The DNA for the CDR3 is TGCGCCAGCAGCTTGGGACTAGCGGGAGGCTTGAGCTCCTACAATGAGCAGTTCTTC. It encodes CASSLGLAGGLSSYNEQFF.

The V gene is TRBV27, the J gene TRBJ1-4, with D perhaps matching TRBD1 (5 bases). The germline CDR1 and CDR2 sequences are MNHEY and SMNVEV (reference sequence). V lost 5 bases, J lost 3 bases, and 19 bases lay in between. The CDR3 extends over 17 amino acids. In DNA form, the CDR3 reads TGTGCCAGCAGTCGCCGTTGGGCGGGGGACCCTAATGAAAAACTGTTTTTT. Its protein is CASSRRWAGDPNEKLFF.

The chain recombines TRBV15 with TRBJ2-7; 7 bases match TRBD2. The V segment lost 7 bases and the J segment 2 bases; nucleotides outside the gene matches: 5. The CDR3 consists of 13 residues. The germline CDR1 and CDR2 sequences are LNHNV and YYDKDF (reference sequence). The CDR3 here is CATTTAGAYEQYF. The CDR3, as DNA: TGTGCCACCACCACCGCGGGGGCCTACGAGCAGTACTTC.

CDR3 protein: CASSQRRGTEAFF. In DNA form, the CDR3 reads TGCGCCAGCAGCCAACGCAGGGGCACTGAAGCTTTCTTT. The chain recombines TRBV4-3 with TRBJ1-1; tentatively, D is TRBD1 (6 bases). This CDR3 contains 13 residues. Germline V gene sequence: CDR1 LGHNA, CDR2 YSLEER. V lost 2 bases and J lost 4, with 8 bases in between.

The V and J genes are TRBV5-6 and TRBJ1-6, with D tentatively TRBD1 (6 bases). V lost 5 bases, J lost 2 bases, and 14 bases lay in between. The CDR3 length is 16 residues. CDR1 SGHDT and CDR2 YYEEEE come from the germline V gene. The CDR3 loop is CASSHYRAPYNSPLHF. CDR3 in DNA: TGTGCCAGCAGTCACTACAGGGCCCCCTATAATTCACCCCTCCACTTT.

The chain carries TRBV2 and TRBJ2-2; 9 bases map to TRBD1. This CDR3 is 14 amino acids long. V lost 5 bases and J lost 6; bases outside the gene matches: 4. CDR1 is SNHLY and CDR2 is FYNNEI in the germline V gene. The DNA for the CDR3 is TGTGCCAGCAGTCTACAGGGGGCGTCCGGGGAGCTGTTTTTT. Translated, it gives CASSLQGASGELFF.

This chain uses TRBV27 with TRBJ2-3; 12 bases line up with TRBD2. CDR1 is MNHEY, CDR2 SMNVEV, per germline (reference sequence). Unmatched junction bases numbered 6, after V lost 5 bases and J lost 0 bases. The CDR3 runs to 17 residues. The CDR3 here is CASSPSGRAPSTDTQYF. The CDR3 DNA is TGTGCCAGCAGTCCTAGCGGGAGGGCCCCCAGCACAGATACGCAGTATTTT.

The chain carries TRBV5-6 and TRBJ1-1; 9 bases are a match to TRBD1. J gave up 10 bases and V 4 bases, and 5 bases lay outside the gene matches. The V gene's germline CDR1 is SGHDT and CDR2 YYEEEE. The length of the CDR3 is 12 residues. This CDR3 is CASSRTGAAAFF. DNA for the CDR3: TGTGCCAGCAGCCGGACAGGGGCAGCAGCTTTCTTT.

This chain links TRBV19 with TRBJ1-2, with D perhaps matching TRBD1 (6 bases). Germline-derived CDR1 and CDR2 are LNHDA and SQIVND (reference sequence). The germline V and J ends were trimmed by 3 bases and 5 bases, with 13 bases remaining between them. The CDR3 spans 14 residues. The CDR3 nucleotides read TGTGCCAGTAGTATTGGGACAAACGGATATGGCTACACCTTC. Its translation: CASSIGTNGYGYTF.

The chain employs TRBV3-1 (or the pseudogene TRBV3-2) and TRBJ2-2, with a tentative D call TRBD2 (5 bases). The V gene lost 0 bases and the J gene lost 6 bases, with 11 bases spanning the gap. CDR1 is LGHDT and CDR2 is YNNKEL in the germline V gene (reference sequence). CDR3 length equals 15 residues. The CDR3 coding sequence is TGTGCCAGCAGCCAAGATCGCGGGTGGGCCGGGGAGCTGTTTTTT. Translation gives CASSQDRGWAGELFF.